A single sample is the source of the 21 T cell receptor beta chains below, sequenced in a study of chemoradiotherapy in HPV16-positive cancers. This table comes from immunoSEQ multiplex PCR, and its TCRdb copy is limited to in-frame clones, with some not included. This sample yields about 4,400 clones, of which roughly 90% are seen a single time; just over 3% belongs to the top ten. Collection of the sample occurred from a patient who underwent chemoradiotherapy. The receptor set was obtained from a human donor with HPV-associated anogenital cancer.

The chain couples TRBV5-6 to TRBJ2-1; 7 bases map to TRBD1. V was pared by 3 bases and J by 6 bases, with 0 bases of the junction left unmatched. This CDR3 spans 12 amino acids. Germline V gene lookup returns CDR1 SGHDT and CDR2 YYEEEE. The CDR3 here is CASSWTGNEQFF. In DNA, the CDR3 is TGTGCCAGCAGCTGGACAGGCAATGAGCAGTTCTTC. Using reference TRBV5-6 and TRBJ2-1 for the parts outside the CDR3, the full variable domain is DAGVTQSPTHLIKTRGQQVTLRCSPKSGHDTVSWYQQALGQGPQFIFQYYEEEERQRGNFPDRFSGHQFPNYSSELNVNALLLGDSALYLCASSWTGNEQFFGPGTRLTVL.

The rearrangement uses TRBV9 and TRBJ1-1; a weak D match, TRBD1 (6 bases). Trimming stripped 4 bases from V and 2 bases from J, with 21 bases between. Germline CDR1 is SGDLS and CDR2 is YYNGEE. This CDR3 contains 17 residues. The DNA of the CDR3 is TGTGCCAGCAGCTCCTTGATAGGGGGGCGCAAAAACACTGAAGCTTTCTTT. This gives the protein CASSSLIGGRKNTEAFF.

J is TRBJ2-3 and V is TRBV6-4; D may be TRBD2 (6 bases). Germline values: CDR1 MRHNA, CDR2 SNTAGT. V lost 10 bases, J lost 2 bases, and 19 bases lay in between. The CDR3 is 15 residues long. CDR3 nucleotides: TGTGCCACTTCTCCGGGCGGGACCGACACAGATACGCAGTATTTT. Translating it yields CATSPGGTDTDTQYF.

The CDR3 bases are TGTGCCAGCAGTGTGGGGGTGGCAGGGGAACAGCCCCAGCATTTT. Protein product: CASSVGVAGEQPQHF. The V call is TRBV6-1, the J call TRBJ1-5; maybe TRBD1 (6 bases). CDR3 size: 15 residues. Germline V gene lookup returns CDR1 MNHNS and CDR2 SASEGT. Trimming left V 4 bases short and J 7 bases short, with 17 bases between.

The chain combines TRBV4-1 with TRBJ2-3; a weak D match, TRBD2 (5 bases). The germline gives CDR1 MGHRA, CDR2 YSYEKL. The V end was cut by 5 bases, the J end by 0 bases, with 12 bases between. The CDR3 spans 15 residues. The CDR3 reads CASSNVAPSTDTQYF. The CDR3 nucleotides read TGCGCCAGCAGCAATGTAGCGCCCAGCACAGATACGCAGTATTTT.

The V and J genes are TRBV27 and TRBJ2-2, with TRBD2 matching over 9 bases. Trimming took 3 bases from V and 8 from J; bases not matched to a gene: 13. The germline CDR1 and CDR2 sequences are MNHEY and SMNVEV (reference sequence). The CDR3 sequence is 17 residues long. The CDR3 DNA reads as TGTGCCAGCAGTTTTTTCGGGGCGGGAGGGCCCTCTGGGGAGCTGTTTTTT. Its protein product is CASSFFGAGGPSGELFF.

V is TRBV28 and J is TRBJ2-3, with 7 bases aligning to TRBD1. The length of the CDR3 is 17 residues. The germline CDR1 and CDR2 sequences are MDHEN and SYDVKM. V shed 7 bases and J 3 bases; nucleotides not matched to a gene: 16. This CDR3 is CASIAKKGGRSTDTQYF. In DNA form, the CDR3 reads TGTGCCAGCATTGCCAAAAAAGGGGGCAGGTCGACAGATACGCAGTATTTT.

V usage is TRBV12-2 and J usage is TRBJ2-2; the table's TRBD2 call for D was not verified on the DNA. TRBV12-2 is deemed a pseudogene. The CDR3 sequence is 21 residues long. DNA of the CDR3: TGTGCAAGTCGCAACCCCTCGTGGCTAGCGGGAGTCCGGCGGAACACCGGGGAGCTGTTTTTT. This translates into CASRNPSWLAGVRRNTGELFF.

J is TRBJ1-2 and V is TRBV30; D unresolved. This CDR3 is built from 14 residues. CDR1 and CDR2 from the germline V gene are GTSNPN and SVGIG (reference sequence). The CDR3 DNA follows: TGTGCGTCTTTTAGATGGAACTTGAACTATGGCTACACCTTC. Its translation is CASFRWNLNYGYTF.

This chain's CDR3 is CASSLTRDRGGYTF. CDR3 DNA: TGTGCCAGCAGCTTAACCCGGGACAGGGGGGGCTACACCTTC. The chain carries TRBV11-2 and TRBJ1-2; 11 nucleotides line up with TRBD1. Per germline, CDR1 SGHAT and CDR2 FQNNGV. CDR3 length equals 14 residues. Trimming cost V 2 bases and J 8 bases; bases outside gene matches: 4.

DNA of the CDR3: TGTGCCAGCAGCGCAGACCAGGGAAGCAGGGCAGATACGCAGTATTTT. This codes for CASSADQGSRADTQYF. This rearrangement joins TRBV5-4 to TRBJ2-3; D might be TRBD1 (5 bases). The V and J ends lost 4 bases and 4 bases respectively, with 19 bases between them. The CDR3 is 16 amino acids. Germline-derived CDR1 and CDR2 are SGHNT and YYREEE (reference sequence).

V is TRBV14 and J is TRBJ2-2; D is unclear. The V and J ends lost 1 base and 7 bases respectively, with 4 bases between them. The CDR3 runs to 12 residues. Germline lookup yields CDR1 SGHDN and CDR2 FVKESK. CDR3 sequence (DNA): TGTGCCAGCAGCCAAGTCATCGGGGAGCTGTTTTTT. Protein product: CASSQVIGELFF.

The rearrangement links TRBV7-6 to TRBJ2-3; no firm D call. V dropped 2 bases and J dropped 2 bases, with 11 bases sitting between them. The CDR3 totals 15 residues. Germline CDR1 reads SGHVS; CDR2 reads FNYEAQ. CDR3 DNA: TGTGCCAGCAGCTTAAGTGACGGAGCCACAGATACGCAGTATTTT. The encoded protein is CASSLSDGATDTQYF.

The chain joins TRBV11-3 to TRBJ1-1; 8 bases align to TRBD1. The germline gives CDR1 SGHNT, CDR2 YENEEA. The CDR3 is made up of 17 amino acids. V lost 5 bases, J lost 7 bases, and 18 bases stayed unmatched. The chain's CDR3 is CASSPGTGGPRRSEAFF. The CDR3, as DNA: TGTGCCAGCAGCCCCGGGACAGGCGGCCCTCGGCGTAGTGAAGCTTTCTTT.

The CDR3 loop reads CASTRDSQETQYF. The CDR3 DNA reads as TGTGCCAGCACCCGGGACAGCCAAGAGACCCAGTACTTC. The chain uses TRBV2 and TRBJ2-5; 7 positions match TRBD1. Germline loops: CDR1 SNHLY, CDR2 FYNNEI. V was pared by 7 bases and J by 1 base, with 3 bases of the junction left unmatched. This CDR3 is built from 13 residues.

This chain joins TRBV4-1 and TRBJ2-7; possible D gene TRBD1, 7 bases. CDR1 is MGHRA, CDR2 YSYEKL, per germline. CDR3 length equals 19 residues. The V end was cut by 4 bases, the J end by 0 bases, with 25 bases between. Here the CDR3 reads CASSPGGQSGSSSSYEQYF. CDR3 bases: TGCGCCAGCAGCCCCGGGGGACAGAGTGGGAGTTCGAGCTCCTACGAGCAGTACTTC.

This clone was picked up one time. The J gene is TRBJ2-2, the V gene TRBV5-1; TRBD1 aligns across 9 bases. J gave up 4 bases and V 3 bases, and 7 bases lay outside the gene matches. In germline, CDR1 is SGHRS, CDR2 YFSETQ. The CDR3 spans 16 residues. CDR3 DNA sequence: TGCGCCAGCAGCTATAGGACAGGGGCGGTCACCGGGGAGCTGTTTTTT. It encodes CASSYRTGAVTGELFF.

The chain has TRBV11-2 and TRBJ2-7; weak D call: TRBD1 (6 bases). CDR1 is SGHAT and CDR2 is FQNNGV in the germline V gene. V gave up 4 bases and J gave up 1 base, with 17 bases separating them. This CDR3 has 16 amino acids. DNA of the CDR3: TGTGCCAGCAGCTCCGTCCCCGGGACATTTTCCTACGAGCAGTACTTC. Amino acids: CASSSVPGTFSYEQYF.

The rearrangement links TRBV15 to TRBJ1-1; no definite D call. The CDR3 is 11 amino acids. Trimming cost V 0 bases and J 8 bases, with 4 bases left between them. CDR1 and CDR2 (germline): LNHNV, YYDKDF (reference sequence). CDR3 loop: CATSREGEAFF. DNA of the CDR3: TGTGCCACCAGCAGAGAAGGAGAAGCTTTCTTT.

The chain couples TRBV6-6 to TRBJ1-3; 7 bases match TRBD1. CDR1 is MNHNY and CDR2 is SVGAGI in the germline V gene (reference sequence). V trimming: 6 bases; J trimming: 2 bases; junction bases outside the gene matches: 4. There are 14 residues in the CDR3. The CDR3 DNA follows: TGTGCCAGCAGCCAGACAGGGACTGGAAACACCATATATTTT. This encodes CASSQTGTGNTIYF.

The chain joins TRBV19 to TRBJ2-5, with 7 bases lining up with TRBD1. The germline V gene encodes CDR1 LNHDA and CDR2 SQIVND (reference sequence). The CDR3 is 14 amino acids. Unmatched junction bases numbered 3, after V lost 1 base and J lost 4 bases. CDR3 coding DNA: TGTGCCAGTAGTATAGGGACAGGAGGAGAGACCCAGTACTTC. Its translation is CASSIGTGGETQYF.